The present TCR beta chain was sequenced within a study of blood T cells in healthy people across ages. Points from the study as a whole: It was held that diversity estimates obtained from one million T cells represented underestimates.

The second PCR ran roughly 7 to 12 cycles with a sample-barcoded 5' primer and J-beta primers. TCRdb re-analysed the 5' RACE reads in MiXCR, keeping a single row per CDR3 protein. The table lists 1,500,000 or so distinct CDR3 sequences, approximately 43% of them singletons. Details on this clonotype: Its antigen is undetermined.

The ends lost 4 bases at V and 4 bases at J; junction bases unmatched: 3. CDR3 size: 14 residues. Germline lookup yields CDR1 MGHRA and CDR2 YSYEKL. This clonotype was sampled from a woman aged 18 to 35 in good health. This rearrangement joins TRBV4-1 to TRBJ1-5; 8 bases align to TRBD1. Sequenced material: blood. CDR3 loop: CASSRQGFNQPQHF. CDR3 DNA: TGCGCCAGCAGCCGACAGGGGTTTAATCAGCCCCAGCATTTT.